The next 10 T cell receptor beta chains were all read from a single sample in a study of blood T cells in healthy people across ages. Alongside a J-beta primer mix, a sample-barcoded 5' primer served in a second PCR lasting about 6 to 12 cycles. MiXCR, applied by TCRdb to the 5' RACE reads, yields one record per CDR3 protein. The sample includes about a million distinct CDR3 sequences, just over 50% seen only once; the top ten take roughly 23%. The sequenced sample was blood. Receptors originate from an older woman in good health.

The rearrangement links TRBV29-1 to TRBJ1-5, with 9 positions matching TRBD1. This CDR3 has 16 amino acids. J lost 3 bases, V lost 6 bases, and 12 bases had no gene match. Germline loops: CDR1 SQVTM, CDR2 ANQGSEA. The CDR3, as DNA: TGCAGCGTGCGTACAGGGGGCGCGGGGAACAATCAGCCCCAGCATTTT. It specifies CSVRTGGAGNNQPQHF.

The chain joins TRBV20-1 to TRBJ2-1, with no clear D. Germline V gene data show CDR1 as DFQATT and CDR2 as SNEGSKA (reference sequence). V was shortened by 1 base and J by 3 bases, with 10 bases between the two germline ends. CDR3 length: 14 residues. The chain's CDR3 is CSARALAVYNEQFF. The DNA of the CDR3 is TGCAGTGCTAGAGCCCTGGCAGTCTACAATGAGCAGTTCTTC.

The V and J genes are TRBV12-3 or TRBV12-4 and TRBJ1-5; D is unresolved. The CDR3 totals 14 residues. Trimming removed 5 bases at V and 1 base at J, with 9 bases between. CDR3 amino acids: CASSIIQSNQPQHF. CDR3 coding DNA: TGTGCCAGCAGTATTATACAGAGCAATCAGCCCCAGCATTTT.

The chain recombines TRBV18 with TRBJ2-3; the D is unclear. There are 15 residues in the CDR3. V lost 2 bases and J lost 2, with 11 bases in between. Germline V gene lookup returns CDR1 KGHSH and CDR2 LQKENI. The CDR3: CASSPRSEATDTQYF. The CDR3 DNA reads TGTGCCAGCTCACCAAGGAGCGAAGCCACAGATACGCAGTATTTT.

Only a few counts were recorded for this clonotype. V gene TRBV20-1 combines with J gene TRBJ2-7; tentatively, D is TRBD1 or TRBD2 (5 bases each). Deletions cut 7 bases from V and 0 bases from J, with 19 bases between. The length of the CDR3 is 15 residues. The germline V gene encodes CDR1 DFQATT and CDR2 SNEGSKA (reference sequence). The CDR3 DNA is TGCAGTGGCTCCTCCGGGGCCAGCCTCTCCTACGAGCAGTACTTC. Translated, it gives CSGSSGASLSYEQYF.

CDR3 residues: CAISAPGRGANFVTDTQYF. The CDR3 DNA sequence: TGTGCCATCAGTGCCCCCGGCCGTGGAGCCAATTTCGTAACAGATACGCAGTATTTT. The rearrangement links TRBV10-3 to TRBJ2-3; no definite D call. V lost 4 bases, J lost 3 bases, and 26 bases lay in between. The length of the CDR3 is 19 residues. The V gene's germline CDR1 is ENHRY and CDR2 SYGVKD.

This clonotype was observed a handful of times. The chain uses TRBV29-1 and TRBJ2-1, with TRBD1 identical over 8 bases. CDR1 is SQVTM and CDR2 is ANQGSEA in the germline V gene. The CDR3 extends over 16 amino acids. This CDR3 reads CSGAGFRTGLYNEQFF. In DNA, the CDR3 is TGCAGTGGGGCGGGGTTCCGGACAGGGCTCTACAATGAGCAGTTCTTC.

The chain's CDR3 is CASSRTWDRGRGAKNIQYF. The DNA for the CDR3 is TGTGCCAGCAGCAGGACTTGGGACAGGGGAAGGGGGGCCAAAAACATTCAGTACTTC. The J gene is TRBJ2-4, the V gene TRBV7-2; 10 bases line up with TRBD1. V shed 5 bases, J shed 1 base, and the junction held 14 bases outside the gene matches. This CDR3 region has 19 residues. The germline V gene encodes CDR1 SGHTA and CDR2 FQGNSA.

V usage is TRBV29-1 and J usage is TRBJ2-5, with D uncertain. Germline V lookup: CDR1 SQVTM, CDR2 ANQGSEA. CDR3 length: 14 residues. V lost 3 bases, J lost 5 bases, and 16 bases lay in between. In nucleotides, the CDR3 is TGCAGCGTTGACAGCAGGTTGGGGTCGGAGACCCAGTACTTC. Amino acid sequence: CSVDSRLGSETQYF.

The J gene is TRBJ2-1, the V gene TRBV7-9; D possibly corresponds to TRBD1 (5 bases). The CDR3 runs to 14 residues. CDR1 and CDR2 from the germline V gene are SEHNR and FQNEAQ (reference sequence). V lost 3 bases, J lost 13 bases, and 19 bases lay in between. The CDR3 bases are TGTGCCAGCAGCTTCTCAAGGGGCGGTGAGACCCAGTTCTTC. Its protein product is CASSFSRGGETQFF.